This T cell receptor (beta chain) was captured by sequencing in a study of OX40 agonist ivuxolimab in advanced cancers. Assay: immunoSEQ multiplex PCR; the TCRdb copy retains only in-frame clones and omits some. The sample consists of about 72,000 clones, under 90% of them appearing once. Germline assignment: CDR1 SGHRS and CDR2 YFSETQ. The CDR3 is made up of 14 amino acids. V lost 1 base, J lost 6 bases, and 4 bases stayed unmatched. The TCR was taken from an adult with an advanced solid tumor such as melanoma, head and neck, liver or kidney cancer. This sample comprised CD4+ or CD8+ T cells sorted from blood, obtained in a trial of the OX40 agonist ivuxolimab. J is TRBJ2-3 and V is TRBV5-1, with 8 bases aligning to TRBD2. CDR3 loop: CASSLNGGADTQYF. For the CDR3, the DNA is TGCGCCAGCAGCTTGAACGGGGGGGCTGATACGCAGTATTTT.